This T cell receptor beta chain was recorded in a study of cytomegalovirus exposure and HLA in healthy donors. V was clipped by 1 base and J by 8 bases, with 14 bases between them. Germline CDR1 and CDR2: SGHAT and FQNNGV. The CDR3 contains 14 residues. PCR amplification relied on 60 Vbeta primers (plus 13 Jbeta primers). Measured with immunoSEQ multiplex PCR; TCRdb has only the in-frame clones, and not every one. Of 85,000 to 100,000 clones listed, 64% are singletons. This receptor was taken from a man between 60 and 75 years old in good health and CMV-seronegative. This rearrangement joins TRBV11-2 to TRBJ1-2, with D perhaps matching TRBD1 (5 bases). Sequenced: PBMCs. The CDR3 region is CASSLGALQEGYTF. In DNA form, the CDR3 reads TGTGCCAGCAGCTTAGGGGCCCTACAGGAGGGCTACACCTTC.